The entry that follows covers one TCR beta chain sequence. Its specificity is not known. The sample is drawn from a study of cytomegalovirus exposure and HLA in healthy donors. Study observations and caveats: The classifier reportedly diagnosed cytomegalovirus status with high specificity and sensitivity.

The protocol was immunoSEQ multiplex PCR, while the TCRdb copy is restricted to in-frame clones and leaves out a portion. This sample yields under 400,000 clones, of which more than 80% are seen a single time; 0.8% to 0.85% belongs to the top ten. This TCR derives from a woman aged 18-35 years in good health and CMV-seronegative. The sample consisted of PBMCs.

This CDR3 is CASSEKRDRVYSPLHF. CDR3 DNA sequence: TGTGCCAGCAGTGAAAAGAGGGACAGGGTTTATTCACCCCTCCACTTT. This chain joins TRBV2 and TRBJ1-6; TRBD1 agrees at 9 bases. Germline V gives CDR1 SNHLY, CDR2 FYNNEI. This CDR3 is built from 16 residues. V lost 2 bases, J lost 8 bases, and 7 bases stayed unmatched.